The 30 T cell receptor beta chains below come from one sample, sequenced in a study of blood T cell repertoires in COVID-19. The table came from immunoSEQ multiplex PCR; TCRdb's copy has only in-frame clones and leaves some out. The sample yields some 250,000 clones, 80% to 90% seen once. The specimen was peripheral blood. All receptors derive from a man aged 60 to 69 with acute or convalescent COVID-19.

This chain uses TRBV9 with TRBJ2-5; 9 positions agree with TRBD2. J gave up 2 bases and V 4 bases, and 9 bases lay outside the gene matches. The CDR3 spans 16 residues. Germline CDR1 SGDLS, CDR2 YYNGEE. CDR3 region: CASSTKTTSGQETQYF. DNA for the CDR3: TGTGCCAGCAGCACTAAGACGACTAGCGGTCAAGAGACCCAGTACTTC.

The rearrangement uses TRBV6-6 and TRBJ1-5, with 8 bases aligning to TRBD1. Germline lookup yields CDR1 MNHNY and CDR2 SVGAGI (reference sequence). The V gene end was trimmed by 6 bases and the J gene end by 11 bases; junction bases not matched to a gene: 12. This CDR3 has 14 residues. This CDR3 reads CASRPGQGHESQHF. The DNA of the CDR3 is TGTGCCAGCAGGCCAGGACAGGGTCACGAGTCCCAGCATTTT.

The chain links TRBV11-3 to TRBJ2-1; D remains ambiguous. This CDR3 region has 13 residues. With 7 bases removed from V and 10 bases from J, the gap between germline ends came to 17 bases. Germline V lookup: CDR1 SGHNT, CDR2 YENEEA. CDR3 DNA sequence: TGTGCCAGCATGCCTGGAAAAATAGCAGAGCAGTTCTTC. Protein product: CASMPGKIAEQFF.

This clone was seen only once. The chain joins TRBV4-1 to TRBJ1-1; tentatively, D is TRBD1 (6 bases). There are 15 residues in the CDR3. CDR1 MGHRA and CDR2 YSYEKL come from the germline V gene. With 2 bases removed from V and 0 bases from J, the gap between germline ends came to 10 bases. The chain's CDR3 is CASSQPGTLNTEAFF. The CDR3 DNA sequence: TGCGCCAGCAGCCAACCTGGGACATTGAACACTGAAGCTTTCTTT.

The CDR3 coding sequence is TGTGCCAGCAGCGTAGGGCAGAAGGAGACCCAGTACTTC. As protein: CASSVGQKETQYF. The chain couples TRBV9 to TRBJ2-5, with D unresolved. The V gene lost 0 bases and the J gene lost 5 bases, with 8 bases spanning the gap. There are 13 residues in the CDR3. Germline CDR1 is SGDLS and CDR2 is YYNGEE.

V gene TRBV5-1 combines with J gene TRBJ2-2; maybe TRBD1 (5 bases). Deletions cut 4 bases from V and 7 bases from J, with 17 bases between. Germline V gene sequence: CDR1 SGHRS, CDR2 YFSETQ. This CDR3 is 15 amino acids long. CDR3 residues: CASSTGAGIGGELFF. CDR3 coding DNA: TGCGCCAGCAGCACGGGCGCAGGGATCGGCGGGGAGCTGTTTTTT.

The CDR3 nucleotides are TGTGCCAGCAGCTTGTCAAGGGGACAGGAGGCCTACGAGCAGTACTTC. Protein sequence: CASSLSRGQEAYEQYF. The rearrangement links TRBV5-4 to TRBJ2-7; 8 bases are shared with TRBD1. V was clipped by 1 base and J by 2 bases; unmatched bases: 8. Germline V gene data show CDR1 as SGHNT and CDR2 as YYREEE (reference sequence). The CDR3 sequence is 16 residues long.

This clone showed up just a few times. The rearrangement links TRBV2 to TRBJ2-2, with 14 bases matching TRBD2. V lost 2 bases and J lost 6; bases outside the gene matches: 14. CDR1 and CDR2 from the germline V gene are SNHLY and FYNNEI. The CDR3 contains 20 residues. The CDR3 nucleotides read TGTGCCAGCAGTGAACCCCTCCGGACTAGCGGGAGGCCCGGGGCCGGGGAGCTGTTTTTT. This gives the protein CASSEPLRTSGRPGAGELFF. Full variable domain (remainder filled in from reference TRBV2 and TRBJ2-2): EPEVTQTPSHQVTQMGQEVILRCVPISNHLYFYWYRQILGQKVEFLVSFYNNEISEKSEIFDDQFSVERPDGSNFTLKIRSTKLEDSAMYFCASSEPLRTSGRPGAGELFFGEGSRLTVL.

A single count supports this clone. The chain has TRBV11-3 and TRBJ1-3; D might be TRBD1 (5 bases). The germline V gene has CDR1 SGHNT and CDR2 YENEEA. Trimming shortened V by 5 bases and J by 2 bases, and 16 bases separated the two germline ends. The CDR3 is 16 amino acids. CDR3 loop: CASSDIGGRTGNTIYF. The DNA for the CDR3 is TGTGCCAGCAGCGACATCGGGGGTAGGACTGGAAACACCATATATTTT.

CDR3 sequence: CASSSGLAGAHEQFF. CDR3 DNA: TGTGCCAGCAGCTCAGGACTAGCGGGAGCTCATGAGCAGTTCTTC. The rearrangement joins TRBV11-3 to TRBJ2-1; 13 positions match TRBD2. CDR1 and CDR2 (germline): SGHNT, YENEEA. With 4 bases clipped from V and 8 bases from J, the junction kept 5 bases outside the gene matches. CDR3 length: 15 residues.

For the CDR3, the DNA is TGTGCCAGCAGGCCTGGGACTAGCGGGAAAGGGGAGCAGTACTTC. Translated, it gives CASRPGTSGKGEQYF. This chain joins TRBV27 and TRBJ2-7, with 13 bases fitting TRBD2. V lost 6 bases and J lost 7; bases outside the gene matches: 9. Germline assignment: CDR1 MNHEY and CDR2 SMNVEV (reference sequence). The CDR3 consists of 15 residues.

The rearrangement joins TRBV3-1 (or the pseudogene TRBV3-2) to TRBJ2-1; the match to TRBD2 covers 12 bases. This CDR3 contains 18 residues. Germline V gives CDR1 LGHDT, CDR2 YNNKEL (reference sequence). With V trimmed by 6 bases and J by 7 bases, 16 bases remained unmatched. CDR3 residues: CASSRTGASGRVSNEQFF. The DNA of the CDR3 is TGTGCCAGCAGTCGAACCGGGGCTAGCGGGAGGGTTTCTAATGAGCAGTTCTTC.

The chain combines TRBV6-4 with TRBJ1-5, with a possible D match to TRBD1 (6 bases). The CDR3 contains 14 residues. The V end lost 3 bases, the J end lost 3 bases, and 9 bases lay between the germline ends. The V gene's germline CDR1 is MRHNA and CDR2 SNTAGT. The CDR3 DNA reads TGTGCCAGCAGTGAGACAGGCCTCAATCAGCCCCAGCATTTT. Translating it yields CASSETGLNQPQHF.

This chain uses TRBV29-1 with TRBJ1-5, with unresolved D. Germline assignment: CDR1 SQVTM and CDR2 ANQGSEA. Trimming pared 6 bases from V and 7 bases from J, leaving 10 bases between. The CDR3 runs 11 residues. The CDR3 DNA is TGCAGCGTAGGAGGGAACCAGCCCCAGCATTTT. It translates to CSVGGNQPQHF.

The rearrangement uses TRBV18 and TRBJ2-2; 7 bases agree with TRBD2. The CDR3 extends over 16 amino acids. The germline V gene encodes CDR1 KGHSH and CDR2 LQKENI. V lost 3 bases and J lost 6; bases outside the gene matches: 10. CDR3 sequence (DNA): TGTGCCAGCTCACCGATGACGACTAGCTTACCCGGGGAGCTGTTTTTT. Amino acids: CASSPMTTSLPGELFF.

The genes are TRBV11-2 and TRBJ2-2, with 8 bases aligning to TRBD2. This CDR3 has 15 amino acids. The J segment lost 1 base and the V segment lost 4 bases, leaving 2 bases of the junction unmatched. Germline V CDR1 and CDR2: SGHAT, FQNNGV. The CDR3 sequence: CASSWTSRNTGELFF. Here the CDR3 DNA reads TGTGCCAGCAGCTGGACTAGCCGGAACACCGGGGAGCTGTTTTTT.

This clone was counted once. V is TRBV19 and J is TRBJ2-1; perhaps TRBD2 as D (6 bases). Germline lookup yields CDR1 LNHDA and CDR2 SQIVND (reference sequence). This CDR3 has 14 residues. Trimming took off 7 bases at V and 2 bases at J, with 12 bases between the two ends. In DNA form, the CDR3 reads TGTGCCAGTACCATAGGAGGGACCTACAATGAGCAGTTCTTC. Translated: CASTIGGTYNEQFF.

This clone was recorded only once. J is TRBJ1-1 and V is TRBV19; D call uncertain. This CDR3 contains 13 residues. The germline gives CDR1 LNHDA, CDR2 SQIVND (reference sequence). The ends were cut back, 2 bases at V and 4 bases at J, with 8 bases in the middle. CDR3 nucleotide sequence: TGTGCCAGTAGTATACCTGAGGGCACTGAAGCTTTCTTT. It specifies CASSIPEGTEAFF.

About this clone: Other DNA sequences within the sample encode an identical CDR3. This rearrangement joins TRBV3-1 (or the pseudogene TRBV3-2) to TRBJ1-5; 8 nucleotides match TRBD1. Per the germline V gene, CDR1 is LGHDT and CDR2 is YNNKEL (reference sequence). V was pared by 3 bases and J by 5 bases, with 0 bases of the junction left unmatched. The CDR3 consists of 13 residues. CDR3 bases: TGTGCCAGCAGCCAGGACAGGGATCAGCCCCAGCATTTT. Its translation is CASSQDRDQPQHF.

The chain employs TRBV6-2 or TRBV6-3 and TRBJ1-3, with D perhaps TRBD1 (5 bases). V gave up 5 bases and J gave up 0 bases, with 11 bases separating them. The CDR3 loop spans 15 amino acids. From germline, CDR1 is MNHEY and CDR2 SVGEGT. The CDR3: CASSTRQLSGNTIYF. The CDR3 nucleotides read TGTGCCAGCAGTACCCGACAGCTCTCTGGAAACACCATATATTTT.

The chain carries TRBV27 and TRBJ2-7, with a possible D match to TRBD2 (5 bases). Germline CDR1 and CDR2: MNHEY and SMNVEV (reference sequence). The CDR3 runs to 14 residues. V was trimmed by 5 bases and J by 4 bases, leaving 15 bases between them. CDR3 residues: CASSLRTGIYEQYF. DNA for the CDR3: TGTGCCAGCAGTCTGAGGACGGGGATTTACGAGCAGTACTTC.

The chain has TRBV9 and TRBJ2-1; the D gene is possibly TRBD2 (6 bases). The length of the CDR3 is 17 residues. The V end was cut by 0 bases, the J end by 6 bases, with 19 bases between. CDR1 SGDLS and CDR2 YYNGEE come from the germline V gene. Here the CDR3 reads CASSVGGGRVSSNEQFF. Here the CDR3 DNA reads TGTGCCAGCAGCGTAGGAGGAGGGCGAGTAAGTAGCAATGAGCAGTTCTTC.

The chain couples TRBV11-2 to TRBJ2-5; 13 nucleotides agree with TRBD2. Germline V lookup: CDR1 SGHAT, CDR2 FQNNGV. CDR3 length: 16 amino acids. V lost 5 bases and J lost 5; bases outside the gene matches: 8. The CDR3 DNA follows: TGTGCCAGCAGCCTCCCTGGACTAGCGGGAGCGGAGACCCAGTACTTC. It yields the protein CASSLPGLAGAETQYF.

The chain couples TRBV3-1 (or the pseudogene TRBV3-2) to TRBJ1-1; the D gene is possibly TRBD1 (5 bases). This CDR3 is 15 amino acids long. Germline CDR1 is LGHDT and CDR2 is YNNKEL (reference sequence). V was cut by 1 base and J by 2 bases, with 11 bases left in between. The CDR3 bases are TGTGCCAGCAGCCAAGCCAGGGCTGCTAACACTGAAGCTTTCTTT. Protein product: CASSQARAANTEAFF.

This clone occurred once. This chain joins TRBV30 and TRBJ1-2; maybe TRBD1 (6 bases). Germline loops: CDR1 GTSNPN, CDR2 SVGIG (reference sequence). CDR3 size: 11 residues. V gave up 6 bases and J gave up 7 bases, with 12 bases separating them. In DNA form, the CDR3 reads TGTGCCTGTAAACAGGGCCGTGGCTACACCTTC. As protein: CACKQGRGYTF.

This clone was observed a single time. This chain's CDR3 is CASSRGQGENEKLFF. The DNA for the CDR3 is TGTGCCAGCAGCCGAGGACAGGGGGAAAATGAAAAACTGTTTTTT. V is TRBV5-4 and J is TRBJ1-4; TRBD1 aligns across 10 bases. Losses at the gene ends were 4 bases for V and 5 bases for J; bases not matched to a gene: 5. This CDR3 contains 15 residues. Germline V lookup: CDR1 SGHNT, CDR2 YYREEE (reference sequence).

The gene calls are TRBV19 and TRBJ1-5, with 7 bases matching TRBD1. The V gene end was trimmed by 3 bases and the J gene end by 5 bases; junction bases not matched to a gene: 7. The germline V gene encodes CDR1 LNHDA and CDR2 SQIVND (reference sequence). The CDR3 contains 15 residues. The CDR3 coding sequence is TGTGCCAGTAGTATGGGACGACAGGGCTATCAGCCCCAGCATTTT. The encoded protein is CASSMGRQGYQPQHF.

The chain uses TRBV20-1 and TRBJ1-6; D ambiguous. The germline CDR1 and CDR2 sequences are DFQATT and SNEGSKA (reference sequence). The CDR3 runs to 9 residues. The V gene lost 6 bases and the J gene lost 15 bases, with 9 bases spanning the gap. CDR3 protein: CSAGRLLHF. CDR3 DNA: TGCAGTGCAGGCAGGCTCCTCCACTTT.

V gene TRBV5-5 combines with J gene TRBJ2-5; D may be TRBD1 (6 bases). V shed 4 bases and J shed 0 bases, with 22 bases lying between them. This CDR3 comprises 18 residues. Germline CDR1 is SGHKS and CDR2 is YYEKEE (reference sequence). Here the CDR3 reads CASSKIQGIAQYQETQYF. The CDR3 DNA reads TGTGCCAGCAGCAAAATACAGGGAATCGCGCAGTACCAAGAGACCCAGTACTTC.

The chain employs TRBV11-3 and TRBJ2-1, with 11 bases fitting TRBD2. The germline CDR1 and CDR2 sequences are SGHNT and YENEEA. V lost 5 bases, J lost 9 bases, and 9 bases stayed unmatched. The CDR3 covers 15 residues. Here the CDR3 reads CASSRSTSGSSEQFF. The CDR3 DNA reads TGTGCCAGCAGCCGGTCTACTAGCGGGAGTTCTGAGCAGTTCTTC.